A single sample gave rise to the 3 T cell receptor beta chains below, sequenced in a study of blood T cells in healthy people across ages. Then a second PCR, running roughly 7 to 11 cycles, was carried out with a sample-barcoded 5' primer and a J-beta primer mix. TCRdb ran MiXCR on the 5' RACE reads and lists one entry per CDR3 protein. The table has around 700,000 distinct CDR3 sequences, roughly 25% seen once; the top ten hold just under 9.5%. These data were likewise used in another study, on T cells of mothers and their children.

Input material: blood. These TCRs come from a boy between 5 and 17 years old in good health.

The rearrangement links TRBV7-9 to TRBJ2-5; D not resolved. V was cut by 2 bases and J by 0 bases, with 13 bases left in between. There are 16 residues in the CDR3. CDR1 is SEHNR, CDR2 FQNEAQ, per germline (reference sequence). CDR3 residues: CASSLNPTAYQETQYF. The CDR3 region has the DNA TGTGCCAGCAGCTTAAATCCTACGGCGTACCAAGAGACCCAGTACTTC.

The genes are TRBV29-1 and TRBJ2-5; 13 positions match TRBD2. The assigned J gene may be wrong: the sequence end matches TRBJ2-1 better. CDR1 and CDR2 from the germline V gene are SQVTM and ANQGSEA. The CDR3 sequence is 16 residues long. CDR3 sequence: CSVEDPGLAGDDEQFF. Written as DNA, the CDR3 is TGCAGCGTTGAAGATCCCGGACTAGCGGGAGACGATGAGCAGTTCTTC.

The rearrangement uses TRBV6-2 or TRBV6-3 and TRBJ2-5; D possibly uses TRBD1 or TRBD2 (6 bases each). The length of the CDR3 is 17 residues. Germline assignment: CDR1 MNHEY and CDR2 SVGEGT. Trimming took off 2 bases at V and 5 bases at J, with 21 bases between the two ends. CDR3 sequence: CASSYGTGGPFQETQYF. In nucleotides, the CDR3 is TGTGCCAGCAGTTACGGTACCGGGGGCCCATTCCAGGAGACCCAGTACTTC.